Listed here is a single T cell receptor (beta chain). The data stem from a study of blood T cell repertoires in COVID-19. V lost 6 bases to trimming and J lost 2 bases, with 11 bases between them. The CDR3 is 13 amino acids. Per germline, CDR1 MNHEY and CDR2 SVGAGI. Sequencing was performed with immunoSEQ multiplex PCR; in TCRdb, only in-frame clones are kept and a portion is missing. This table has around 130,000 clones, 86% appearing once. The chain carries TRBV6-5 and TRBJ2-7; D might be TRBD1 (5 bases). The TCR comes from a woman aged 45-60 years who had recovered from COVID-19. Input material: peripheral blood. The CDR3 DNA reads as TGTGCCAGCAGAGGTACAGGTACCTACGAGCAGTACTTC. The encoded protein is CASRGTGTYEQYF.